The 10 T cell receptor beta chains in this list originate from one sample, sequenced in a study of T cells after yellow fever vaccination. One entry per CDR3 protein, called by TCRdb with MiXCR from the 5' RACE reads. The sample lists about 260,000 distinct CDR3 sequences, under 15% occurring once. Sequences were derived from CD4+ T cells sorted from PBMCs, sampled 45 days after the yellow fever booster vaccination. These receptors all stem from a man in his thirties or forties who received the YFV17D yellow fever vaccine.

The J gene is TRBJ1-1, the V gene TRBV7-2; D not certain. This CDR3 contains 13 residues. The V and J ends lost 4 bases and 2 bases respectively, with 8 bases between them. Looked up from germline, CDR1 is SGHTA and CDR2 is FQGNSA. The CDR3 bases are TGTGCCAGCAGCTCCCATCTTAACACTGAAGCTTTCTTT. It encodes CASSSHLNTEAFF.

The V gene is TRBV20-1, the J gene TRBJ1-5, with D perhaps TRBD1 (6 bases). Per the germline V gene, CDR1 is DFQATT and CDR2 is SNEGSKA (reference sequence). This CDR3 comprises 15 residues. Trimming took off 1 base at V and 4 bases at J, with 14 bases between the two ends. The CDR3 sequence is CSARGGGGANQPQHF. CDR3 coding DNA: TGCAGTGCTAGAGGAGGGGGAGGTGCGAATCAGCCCCAGCATTTT.

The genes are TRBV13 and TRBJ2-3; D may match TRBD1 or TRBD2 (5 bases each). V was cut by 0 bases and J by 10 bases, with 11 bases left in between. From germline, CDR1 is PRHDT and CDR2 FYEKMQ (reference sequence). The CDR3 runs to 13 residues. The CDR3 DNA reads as TGTGCCAGCAGCTTAGGAGGGGAGATGGCGCAGTATTTT. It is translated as CASSLGGEMAQYF.

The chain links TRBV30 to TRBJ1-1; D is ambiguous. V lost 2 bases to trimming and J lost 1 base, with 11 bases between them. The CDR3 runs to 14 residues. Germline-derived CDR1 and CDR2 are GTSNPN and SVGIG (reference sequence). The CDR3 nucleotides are TGTGCCTGGAGTCTCGAGACATCGAACACTGAAGCTTTCTTT. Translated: CAWSLETSNTEAFF.

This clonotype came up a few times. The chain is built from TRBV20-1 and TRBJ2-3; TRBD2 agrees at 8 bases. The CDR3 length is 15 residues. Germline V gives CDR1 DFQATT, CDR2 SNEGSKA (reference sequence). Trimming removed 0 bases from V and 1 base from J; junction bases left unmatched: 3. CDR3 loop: CSARDTLAGTDTQYF. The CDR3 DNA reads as TGCAGTGCTAGAGATACACTAGCGGGCACAGATACGCAGTATTTT.

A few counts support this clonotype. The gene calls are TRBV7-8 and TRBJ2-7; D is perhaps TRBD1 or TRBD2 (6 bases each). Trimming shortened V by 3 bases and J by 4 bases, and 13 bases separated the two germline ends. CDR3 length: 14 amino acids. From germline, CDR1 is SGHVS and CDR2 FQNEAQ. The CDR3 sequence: CASSFLTRGYEQYF. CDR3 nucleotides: TGTGCCAGCAGCTTTTTGACTAGGGGGTACGAGCAGTACTTC.

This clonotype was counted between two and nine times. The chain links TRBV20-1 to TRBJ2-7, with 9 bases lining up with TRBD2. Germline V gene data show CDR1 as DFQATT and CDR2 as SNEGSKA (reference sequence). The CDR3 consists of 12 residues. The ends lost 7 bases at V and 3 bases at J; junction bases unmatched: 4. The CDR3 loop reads CSVKAGGYEQYF. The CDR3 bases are TGCAGTGTAAAAGCGGGAGGCTACGAGCAGTACTTC.

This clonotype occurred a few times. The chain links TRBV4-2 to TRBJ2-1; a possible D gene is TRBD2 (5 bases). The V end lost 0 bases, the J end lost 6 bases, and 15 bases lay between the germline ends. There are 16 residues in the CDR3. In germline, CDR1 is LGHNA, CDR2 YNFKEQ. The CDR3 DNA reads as TGTGCCAGCAGCCAAGATGAGAGAAGGAGGAGCAATGAGCAGTTCTTC. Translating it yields CASSQDERRRSNEQFF.

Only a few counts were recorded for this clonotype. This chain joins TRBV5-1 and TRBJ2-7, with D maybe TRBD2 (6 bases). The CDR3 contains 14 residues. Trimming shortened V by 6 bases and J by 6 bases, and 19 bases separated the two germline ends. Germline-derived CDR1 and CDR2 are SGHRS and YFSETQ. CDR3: CASKLTGSQSEQYF. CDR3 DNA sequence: TGCGCCAGCAAGCTAACCGGGAGTCAAAGCGAGCAGTACTTC.

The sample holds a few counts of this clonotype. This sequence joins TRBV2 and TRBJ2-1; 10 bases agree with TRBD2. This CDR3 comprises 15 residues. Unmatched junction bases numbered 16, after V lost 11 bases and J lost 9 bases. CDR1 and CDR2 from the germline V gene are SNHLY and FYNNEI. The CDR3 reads CAASRRSSGSAEQFF. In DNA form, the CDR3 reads TGTGCCGCCAGCCGTCGGTCTAGCGGGAGCGCTGAGCAGTTCTTC. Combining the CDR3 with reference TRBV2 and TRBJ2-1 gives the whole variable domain EPEVTQTPSHQVTQMGQEVILRCVPISNHLYFYWYRQILGQKVEFLVSFYNNEISEKSEIFDDQFSVERPDGSNFTLKIRSTKLEDSAMYFCAASRRSSGSAEQFFGPGTRLTVL.